This record concerns one T cell receptor (beta chain) sequence. The antigen is unknown. This entry is derived from a study of lymphopenia after photon versus proton radiotherapy. Whole-study findings and limits: Larger post-nadir TCR diversity loss correlated inversely with survival in deceased patients. Proton therapy kept repertoires fairly stable, unlike photons, which gained effector/memory cells.

Produced via immunoSEQ multiplex PCR; TCRdb's table is partial and in-frame only. Of around 29,000 clones in the sample, 87% were seen once. This CDR3 contains 16 residues. Germline values: CDR1 LGHNA, CDR2 YSLEER. V gave up 4 bases and J gave up 2 bases, with 12 bases separating them. The sequencing here drew on peripheral blood, taken from a patient treated with proton-based radiotherapy. The receptor's source is a woman aged 55-70 years with cholangiocarcinoma. Some clones in this sample may be carry-over from other donors' samples. The chain is built from TRBV4-3 and TRBJ2-6; D is unresolved. For the CDR3, the DNA is TGCGCCAGCAGCCCCTCCCCTAGTACTGGGGCCAACGTCCTGACTTTC. It codes for CASSPSPSTGANVLTF.